This passage covers 7 T cell receptor beta chains from one sample sequenced in a study of cytomegalovirus exposure and HLA in healthy donors. PCR was performed using 60 Vbeta and 13 Jbeta primers. Sequencing used immunoSEQ multiplex PCR; TCRdb keeps in-frame clones, though not all of them. This table has 150,000 to 200,000 clones, 80% to 90% appearing once. The sample comprised PBMCs. The receptors come from a woman between 18 and 30 years old in good health and CMV-seropositive.

This clone was counted once. This sequence joins TRBV5-1 and TRBJ2-2, with D unclear. Germline CDR1 SGHRS, CDR2 YFSETQ. Deletions cut 3 bases from V and 5 bases from J, with 8 bases between. This CDR3 has 13 residues. The CDR3 DNA is TGCGCCAGCAGCTCGGGTGGAACCGGGGAGCTGTTTTTT. Its translation is CASSSGGTGELFF.

This chain joins TRBV10-3 and TRBJ1-2; D gene ambiguous. The CDR3 has 14 amino acids. Trimming removed 0 bases at V and 4 bases at J, with 9 bases between. From germline, CDR1 is ENHRY and CDR2 SYGVKD. This chain's CDR3 is CAISESAGSYGYTF. As DNA, the CDR3 is TGTGCCATCAGTGAGTCGGCGGGGTCCTATGGCTACACCTTC.

The V call is TRBV4-3, the J call TRBJ2-1; 7 bases agree with TRBD2. V shed 0 bases, J shed 7 bases, and the junction held 3 bases outside the gene matches. The V gene's germline CDR1 is LGHNA and CDR2 YSLEER. The CDR3 runs 14 residues. The CDR3 region has the DNA TGCGCCAGCAGCCAAGAGTGGGGGGGTAATGAGCAGTTCTTC. Its translation is CASSQEWGGNEQFF.

The chain recombines TRBV7-9 with TRBJ1-1, with a possible D match to TRBD1 (5 bases). Looked up from germline, CDR1 is SEHNR and CDR2 is FQNEAQ (reference sequence). The CDR3 extends over 16 amino acids. V shed 5 bases and J shed 0 bases, with 16 bases lying between them. CDR3 sequence: CASSPRRDGVNTEAFF. The DNA for the CDR3 is TGTGCCAGCAGCCCGCGGAGGGACGGAGTGAACACTGAAGCTTTCTTT.

The chain links TRBV27 to TRBJ2-6; 7 bases match TRBD1. The germline V gene has CDR1 MNHEY and CDR2 SMNVEV (reference sequence). Trimming at V came to 1 base and at J to 1 base, leaving 7 bases not matched to a gene. The CDR3 length is 18 residues. CDR3 nucleotides: TGTGCCAGCAGTTTATTCCCCGACAGGGTATCTGGGGCCAACGTCCTGACTTTC. This codes for CASSLFPDRVSGANVLTF.

The V call is TRBV4-2, the J call TRBJ1-2, with 12 bases identical to TRBD1. The germline gives CDR1 LGHNA, CDR2 YNFKEQ. The CDR3 contains 19 residues. After removal of 3 bases from V and 0 bases from J, the junction contained 11 bases not matched to a gene. CDR3 in amino acids: CASSQRTGQGAVTNYGYTF. Here the CDR3 DNA reads TGTGCCAGCAGCCAGAGGACGGGACAGGGGGCGGTTACTAACTATGGCTACACCTTC.

The chain carries TRBV6-5 and TRBJ1-2; weak D call: TRBD1 (6 bases). Trimming stripped 2 bases from V and 8 bases from J, with 12 bases between. Germline CDR1 and CDR2: MNHEY and SVGAGI. The CDR3 contains 13 residues. The CDR3 reads CASSYEDRRGYTF. The CDR3 DNA reads TGTGCCAGCAGTTACGAGGACAGAAGGGGCTACACCTTC.